The clone carrying this T cell receptor beta chain came up many times. What it binds is not known. Stable hyperthyroidism: no ophthalmopathy progression over 18 months of follow-up. Thyroid ultrasound, orbital computed tomography, clinical symptoms, and serum thyroxine and TRAb underpinned diagnoses. PBMCs came from less than 11 ml fresh peripheral blood. RNA transcripts gave rise to amplified TCR beta CDR3 regions. During a first-round RT-PCR of the TCR CDR3, the HTBI primer set was used. TCRdb used MiXCR to reprocess the multiplex PCR reads, holding one entry per CDR3 protein. The sample lists about 320,000 distinct CDR3 sequences, roughly 17% occurring once. The CDR3 spans 16 residues. Germline trimming cut 4 bases from V and 3 bases from J; bases unmatched to any gene: 11. Germline V CDR1 and CDR2: DFQATT, SNEGSKA (reference sequence). This sample was included in a study of T cells in Graves' hyperthyroidism and ophthalmopathy.

General study results and limits: Appearing also in blood were most of the thyroid clonotypes expanded above 0.001.

The sequence was collected from a man aged 30 to 45 with Graves' hyperthyroidism. V gene TRBV20-1 combines with J gene TRBJ2-7; 11 nucleotides align to TRBD2. The sample taken for sequencing was blood. The CDR3 loop is CSANFYRLAGGYEQYF. Here the CDR3 DNA reads TGCAGTGCTAACTTTTATCGGCTAGCGGGAGGCTACGAGCAGTACTTC.